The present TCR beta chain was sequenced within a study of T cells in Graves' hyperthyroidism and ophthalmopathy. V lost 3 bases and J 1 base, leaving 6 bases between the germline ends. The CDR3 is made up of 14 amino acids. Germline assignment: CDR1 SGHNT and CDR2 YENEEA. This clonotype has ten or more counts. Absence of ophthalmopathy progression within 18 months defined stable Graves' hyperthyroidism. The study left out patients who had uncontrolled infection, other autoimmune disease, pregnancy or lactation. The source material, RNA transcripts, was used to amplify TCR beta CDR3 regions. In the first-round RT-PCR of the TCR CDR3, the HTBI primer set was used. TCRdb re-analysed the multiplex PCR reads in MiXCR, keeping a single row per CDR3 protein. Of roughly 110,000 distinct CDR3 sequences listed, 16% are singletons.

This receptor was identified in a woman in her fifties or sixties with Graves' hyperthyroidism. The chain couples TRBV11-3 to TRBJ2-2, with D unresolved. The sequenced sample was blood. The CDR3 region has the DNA TGTGCCAGCAGCTTGCGGAGGAACACCGGGGAGCTGTTTTTT. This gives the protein CASSLRRNTGELFF.